This T cell receptor (beta chain) comes out of a study of blood T cell repertoires in COVID-19. Study in general: The cDNA or gDNA used as material had been derived from T cells, B-cell-depleted T cells, or PBMCs.

This CDR3 contains 15 residues. The ends were cut back, 1 base at V and 0 bases at J, with 10 bases in the middle. Germline lookup yields CDR1 GTSNPN and CDR2 SVGIG (reference sequence). Profiled with immunoSEQ multiplex PCR; TCRdb holds only in-frame clones, not every one. The sample carries hundreds of thousands of clones, roughly 90% recorded once. This chain links TRBV30 with TRBJ1-3; TRBD1 is a possible D gene (6 bases). Material: peripheral blood. This TCR derives from a woman aged 55 to 70 with acute or convalescent COVID-19. The CDR3 reads CAWSDYRASGNTIYF. In DNA, the CDR3 is TGTGCCTGGAGTGATTACAGGGCCTCTGGAAACACCATATATTTT. Filled out from reference TRBV30 and TRBJ1-3, the complete variable domain reads SQTIHQWPATLVQPVGSPLSLECTVEGTSNPNLYWYRQAAGRGLQLLFYSVGIGQISSEVPQNLSASRPQDRQFILSSKKLLLSDSGFYLCAWSDYRASGNTIYFGEGSWLTVV.